One sample yielded the 21 T cell receptor beta chains listed below, sequenced in a study of blood T cell repertoires in COVID-19. Sequencing used immunoSEQ multiplex PCR; TCRdb keeps in-frame clones, though not all of them. The repertoire consists of about 270,000 clones, with less than 95% occurring once and the leading ten covering 2.8%. The specimen was PBMCs or T cells enriched from blood (not recorded which). These receptors came from a middle-aged man who had been exposed to COVID-19.

This clone was observed a single time. The J gene is TRBJ2-3, the V gene TRBV12-5; a weak D match, TRBD1 (5 bases). This CDR3 has 15 residues. V gave up 2 bases and J gave up 1 base, with 10 bases separating them. From germline, CDR1 is LGHNT and CDR2 FRNRAP. This CDR3 is CASGLLQTGTDTQYF. The CDR3, as DNA: TGTGCTAGTGGTTTGCTACAGACAGGCACAGATACGCAGTATTTT.

V and J are TRBV3-1 (or the pseudogene TRBV3-2) and TRBJ1-1; D remains unclear. The CDR3 is 16 residues long. Looked up from germline, CDR1 is LGHDT and CDR2 is YNNKEL (reference sequence). V lost 0 bases to trimming and J lost 2 bases, with 13 bases between them. CDR3 residues: CASSQDYGRGNTEAFF. The DNA of the CDR3 is TGTGCCAGCAGCCAAGATTATGGACGGGGAAACACTGAAGCTTTCTTT.

The rearrangement uses TRBV28 and TRBJ1-5; 7 bases agree with TRBD1. Germline CDR1 is MDHEN and CDR2 is SYDVKM. V gave up 8 bases and J gave up 1 base; unmatched junction bases: 5. This CDR3 contains 14 residues. The CDR3 spells CASLDRPSNQPQHF. In DNA, the CDR3 is TGTGCCAGCCTGGACAGGCCCAGCAATCAGCCCCAGCATTTT.

In the case of this clone: Distinct nucleotide sequences in the sample also encode this CDR3. J is TRBJ2-1 and V is TRBV4-1; D is ambiguous. Germline assignment: CDR1 MGHRA and CDR2 YSYEKL. V dropped 4 bases and J dropped 7 bases, with 8 bases sitting between them. The CDR3 extends over 12 amino acids. The CDR3 sequence is CASSPTGNEQFF. The CDR3 DNA is TGCGCCAGCAGCCCGACTGGGAATGAGCAGTTCTTC.

This chain joins TRBV5-1 and TRBJ1-1; 7 positions match TRBD1. With V trimmed by 9 bases and J by 4 bases, 18 bases remained unmatched. The CDR3 has 16 residues. Germline V lookup: CDR1 SGHRS, CDR2 YFSETQ. The CDR3 sequence is CATRQGLGAGGTEAFF. Here the CDR3 DNA reads TGCGCCACTAGACAGGGTCTCGGAGCCGGTGGCACTGAAGCTTTCTTT.

This clone was counted a single time. The chain links TRBV24-1 to TRBJ2-1; 13 positions agree with TRBD2. J was trimmed by 4 bases and V by 1 base; bases with no gene match: 9. The CDR3 has 19 amino acids. Germline CDR1 KGHDR, CDR2 SFDVKD. CDR3 DNA sequence: TGTGCCACCAGTGATTTTAAAAAGGGACTAGCGGGAATGTACAATGAGCAGTTCTTC. Translation: CATSDFKKGLAGMYNEQFF.

The J gene is TRBJ1-2, the V gene TRBV13; D might be TRBD1 (6 bases). V gave up 3 bases and J gave up 4 bases, with 15 bases separating them. The length of the CDR3 is 15 residues. CDR1 PRHDT and CDR2 FYEKMQ come from the germline V gene (reference sequence). The CDR3 nucleotides are TGTGCCAGCAGCTTCTCCGCGACAGGCTTCTATGGCTACACCTTC. This sequence encodes CASSFSATGFYGYTF.

V is TRBV10-3 and J is TRBJ1-1; D is perhaps TRBD1 (6 bases). The CDR3 runs 14 residues. Germline V gene lookup returns CDR1 ENHRY and CDR2 SYGVKD. V was trimmed by 3 bases and J by 8 bases, leaving 16 bases between them. Here the CDR3 reads CAISEGSGTKEAFF. For the CDR3, the DNA is TGTGCCATCAGTGAAGGATCCGGGACAAAGGAAGCTTTCTTT.

J is TRBJ1-2 and V is TRBV2; D is possibly TRBD1 (6 bases). The CDR3 has 14 amino acids. The germline gives CDR1 SNHLY, CDR2 FYNNEI. Trimming took off 10 bases at V and 2 bases at J, with 17 bases between the two ends. The chain's CDR3 is CATSTGLANYGYTF. CDR3 sequence (DNA): TGTGCCACATCAACAGGGCTCGCCAACTATGGCTACACCTTC.

This clone was found once. The chain recombines TRBV24-1 with TRBJ2-1; 14 bases are shared with TRBD2. V shed 1 base, J shed 8 bases, and the junction held 3 bases outside the gene matches. Germline V gene data show CDR1 as KGHDR and CDR2 as SFDVKD. This CDR3 spans 16 amino acids. The DNA of the CDR3 is TGTGCCACCAGTGATTTCGGGACTAGCGGGAGTTATGAGCAGTTCTTC. Protein: CATSDFGTSGSYEQFF.

The rearrangement joins TRBV9 to TRBJ1-2; possibly TRBD1 for D (6 bases). Germline V gene data show CDR1 as SGDLS and CDR2 as YYNGEE. V dropped 0 bases and J dropped 2 bases, with 14 bases sitting between them. This CDR3 has 16 residues. The CDR3 loop reads CASSVDPRQGNYGYTF. Written as DNA, the CDR3 is TGTGCCAGCAGCGTAGACCCTCGGCAGGGGAACTATGGCTACACCTTC.

A single count supports this clone. The rearrangement joins TRBV18 to TRBJ2-3, with TRBD2 identical over 8 bases. The V segment lost 0 bases and the J segment 3 bases; nucleotides outside the gene matches: 11. Germline assignment: CDR1 KGHSH and CDR2 LQKENI. The CDR3 covers 18 residues. The DNA for the CDR3 is TGTGCCAGCTCACCACCCCGGGGAAGCGGGAGTAGGACAGATACGCAGTATTTT. Its translation is CASSPPRGSGSRTDTQYF.

The gene calls are TRBV30 and TRBJ2-3, with 7 bases lining up with TRBD2. V shed 3 bases, J shed 5 bases, and the junction held 14 bases outside the gene matches. This CDR3 region has 16 residues. Germline V gene lookup returns CDR1 GTSNPN and CDR2 SVGIG (reference sequence). The CDR3 nucleotides read TGTGCCTGGAGACCCGAACTAGCGAATTTTGGAGATACGCAGTATTTT. Protein: CAWRPELANFGDTQYF. The variable domain in full, completed from reference TRBV30 and TRBJ2-3, reads SQTIHQWPATLVQPVGSPLSLECTVEGTSNPNLYWYRQAAGRGLQLLFYSVGIGQISSEVPQNLSASRPQDRQFILSSKKLLLSDSGFYLCAWRPELANFGDTQYFGPGTRLTVL.

The CDR3 DNA sequence: TGTGCCAGTAGTCTCGGAGCGTCCTCCTACGAGCAGTACTTC. It is translated as CASSLGASSYEQYF. The chain combines TRBV19 with TRBJ2-7; D uncertain. This CDR3 comprises 14 residues. CDR1 and CDR2 from the germline V gene are LNHDA and SQIVND (reference sequence). Trimming took 5 bases from V and 0 from J, leaving 11 bases between them.

This clone appeared a single time. The chain recombines TRBV6-6 with TRBJ2-1; 14 bases align to TRBD2. Germline V CDR1 and CDR2: MNHNY, SVGAGI (reference sequence). The CDR3 covers 14 residues. After removal of 7 bases from V and 6 bases from J, the junction contained 2 bases not matched to a gene. CDR3 sequence reads: CASIGTSGGNEQFF. The CDR3 DNA follows: TGTGCCAGCATCGGGACTAGCGGGGGCAATGAGCAGTTCTTC.

This clone was found once. The chain joins TRBV12-3 or TRBV12-4 to TRBJ2-5; no reliable D call. CDR3 size: 13 residues. The ends were cut back, 3 bases at V and 2 bases at J, with 7 bases in the middle. The DNA for the CDR3 is TGTGCCAGCAGTTTGAACTTTCAAGAGACCCAGTACTTC. This sequence encodes CASSLNFQETQYF.

The chain uses TRBV5-1 and TRBJ2-3, with unresolved D. Germline V gene sequence: CDR1 SGHRS, CDR2 YFSETQ. The CDR3 spans 15 residues. Trimming stripped 2 bases from V and 3 bases from J, with 13 bases between. DNA for the CDR3: TGCGCCAGCAGCTTTGGTAGCTCCCGAACAGATACGCAGTATTTT. This codes for CASSFGSSRTDTQYF.

In this sample, this clone turned up once. The V and J genes are TRBV2 and TRBJ2-1; TRBD2 might be the D (6 bases). This CDR3 contains 14 residues. With 4 bases removed from V and 1 base from J, the gap between germline ends came to 8 bases. Germline CDR1 SNHLY, CDR2 FYNNEI. This CDR3 is CASSGLESYNEQFF. The CDR3 bases are TGTGCCAGCAGTGGACTAGAATCCTACAATGAGCAGTTCTTC.

In this sample, this clone turned up a few times. This rearrangement joins TRBV6-5 to TRBJ1-5; D is possibly TRBD1 (6 bases). V was trimmed by 5 bases and J by 5 bases, leaving 7 bases between them. The CDR3 covers 12 residues. Germline V CDR1 and CDR2: MNHEY, SVGAGI. The DNA for the CDR3 is TGTGCCAGCAGTAGACAGGATCAGCCCCAGCATTTT. Its protein is CASSRQDQPQHF.

The CDR3 region is CASSQDQGYTEAFF. Here the CDR3 DNA reads TGTGCCAGCAGCCAAGATCAGGGCTACACTGAAGCTTTCTTT. This chain uses TRBV3-1 (or the pseudogene TRBV3-2) with TRBJ1-1, with D perhaps TRBD1 (5 bases). Germline CDR1 and CDR2: LGHDT and YNNKEL (reference sequence). The CDR3 runs to 14 residues. V shed 0 bases and J shed 3 bases, with 8 bases lying between them.

The chain is built from TRBV19 and TRBJ1-4, with 9 bases matching TRBD1. This CDR3 is built from 14 residues. In germline, CDR1 is LNHDA, CDR2 SQIVND (reference sequence). J gave up 7 bases and V 6 bases, and 6 bases lay outside the gene matches. The CDR3 sequence: CASRLGQGSEKLFF. The DNA for the CDR3 is TGTGCCAGTAGACTGGGACAGGGAAGTGAAAAACTGTTTTTT.